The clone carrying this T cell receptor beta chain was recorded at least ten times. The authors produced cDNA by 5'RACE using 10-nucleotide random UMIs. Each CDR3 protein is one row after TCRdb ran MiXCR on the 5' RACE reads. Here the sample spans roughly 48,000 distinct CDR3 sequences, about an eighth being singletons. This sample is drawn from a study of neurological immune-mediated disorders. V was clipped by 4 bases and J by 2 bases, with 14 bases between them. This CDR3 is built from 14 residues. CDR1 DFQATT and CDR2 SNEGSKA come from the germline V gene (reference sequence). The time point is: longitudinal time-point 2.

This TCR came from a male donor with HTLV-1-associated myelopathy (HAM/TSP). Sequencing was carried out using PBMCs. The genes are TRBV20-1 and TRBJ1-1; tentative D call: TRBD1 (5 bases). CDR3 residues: CSATGLTFNTEAFF. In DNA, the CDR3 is TGCAGTGCTACAGGGTTGACCTTTAACACTGAAGCTTTCTTT.